A selection of T cell receptor beta chains follows, all from one sample in a study of monozygotic twins with inflammatory bowel disease. TCRdb reworked the 5' RACE reads into one entry per CDR3 protein, no DNA. Here the sample table reports 300,000 to 450,000 distinct CDR3 sequences. The sample was blood. These TCRs come from a human donor with ulcerative colitis or Crohn's disease, or a healthy co-twin of an affected twin (not recorded which). CDR3s include the opening cysteine and the closing phenylalanine or tryptophan.

CDR3 length	V gene	J gene	CDR3 protein
15	TRBV7-2	TRBJ1-2	CASSLGQGDYYGYTF
16	TRBV2	TRBJ2-2	CASSDWGGPRTGELFF
13	TRBV10-3	TRBJ2-5	CAISRTQQETQYF
14	TRBV20-1	TRBJ1-6	CSASRGTGRSPLHF
15	TRBV7-6	TRBJ1-3	CASSLQGSSGNTIYF
18	TRBV2	TRBJ2-5	CASSKETRGRGGQETQYF
13	TRBV5-1	TRBJ2-1	CASSRGGSNEQFF
17	TRBV18	TRBJ1-6	CASSPIGQVSYNSPLHF
15	TRBV19	TRBJ2-7	CASSIGAPGAYEQYF
16	TRBV12-3/TRBV12-4	TRBJ2-2	CASSSRDRVNTGELFF
16	TRBV18	TRBJ1-6	CASSPGTGGINSPLHF
17	TRBV5-6	TRBJ1-1	CASSLVRGGSGNTEAFF
16	TRBV6-5	TRBJ2-2	CASIWGGEAYTGELFF
14	TRBV11-2	TRBJ2-1	CVSSLVGGQNEQFF
15	TRBV5-1	TRBJ2-2	CASSLAPLGSGELFF
17	TRBV5-1	TRBJ1-2	CASRPGTGGSYHYGYTF
15	TRBV5-4	TRBJ2-2	CASSSGGANTGELFF
14	TRBV11-3	TRBJ2-3	CASSLGAGRYTQYF
16	TRBV27	TRBJ2-3	CASSHGKRGVKDTQYF
16	TRBV7-2	TRBJ1-1	CASSQAGTLVNTEAFF
17	TRBV27	TRBJ2-1	CASRKPIRDRTHNEQFF
15	TRBV5-1	TRBJ2-3	CASSLGGMYTDTQYF
14	TRBV4-3	TRBJ2-7	CASSQDRNRYEQYF
14	TRBV5-1	TRBJ2-3	CASSSGGSADTQYF
15	TRBV19	TRBJ1-1	CASSRDRGKRTEAFF
15	TRBV24-1	TRBJ2-3	CATSGTGHSTDTQYF
14	TRBV11-1	TRBJ1-3	CASSSTGTGNTIYF
14	TRBV7-2	TRBJ1-2	CASNTGAGYDGYTF
12	TRBV29-1	TRBJ1-2	CSVLGTFEGYTF
16	TRBV6-2/TRBV6-3	TRBJ2-7	CASKKGQGGISYEQYF